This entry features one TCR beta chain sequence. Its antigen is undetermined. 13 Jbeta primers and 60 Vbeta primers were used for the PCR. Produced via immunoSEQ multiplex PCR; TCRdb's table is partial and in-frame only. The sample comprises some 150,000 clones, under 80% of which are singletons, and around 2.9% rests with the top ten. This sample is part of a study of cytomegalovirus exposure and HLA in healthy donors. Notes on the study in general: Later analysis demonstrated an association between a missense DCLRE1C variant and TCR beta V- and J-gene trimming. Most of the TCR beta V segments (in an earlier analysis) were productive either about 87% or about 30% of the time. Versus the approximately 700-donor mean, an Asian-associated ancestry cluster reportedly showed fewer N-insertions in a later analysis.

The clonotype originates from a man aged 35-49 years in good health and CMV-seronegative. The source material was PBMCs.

The CDR3: CASSWGTGGYEQYF. The DNA for the CDR3 is TGTGCCAGCAGCTGGGGGACAGGGGGTTACGAGCAGTACTTC. The J gene is TRBJ2-7, the V gene TRBV5-5, with 11 bases aligning to TRBD1. CDR3 length: 14 residues. The V and J ends lost 3 bases and 4 bases, in that order; junction bases with no gene match: 3. Looked up from germline, CDR1 is SGHKS and CDR2 is YYEKEE (reference sequence). Supplemented by reference TRBV5-5 and TRBJ2-7, the full variable domain reads DAGVTQSPTHLIKTRGQQVTLRCSPISGHKSVSWYQQVLGQGPQFIFQYYEKEERGRGNFPDRFSARQFPNYSSELNVNALLLGDSALYLCASSWGTGGYEQYFGPGTRLTVT.